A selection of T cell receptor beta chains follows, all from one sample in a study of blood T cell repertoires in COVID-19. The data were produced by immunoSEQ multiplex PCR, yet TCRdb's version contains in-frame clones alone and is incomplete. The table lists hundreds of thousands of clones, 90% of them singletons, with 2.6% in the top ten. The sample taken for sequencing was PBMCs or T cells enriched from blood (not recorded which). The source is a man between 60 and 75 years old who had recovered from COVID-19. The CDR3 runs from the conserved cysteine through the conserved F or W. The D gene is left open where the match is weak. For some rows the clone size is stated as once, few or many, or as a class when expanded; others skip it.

TGTGCCAGCAGCCCGGGGAGGGGCTGGGGCACTGAAGCTTTCTTT,CASSPGRGWGTEAFF,TRBJ1-1,NA,TRBV28,NA
TGTGCCACCAGCACCCTCGCAGCGGGGGCATTGGGAGATACGCAGTATTTT,CATSTLAAGALGDTQYF,TRBJ2-3,NA,TRBV15,TRBD2
TGTGCCAGCAGCCAAGGACTAGCGGGAGCGGAGACCCAGTACTTC,CASSQGLAGAETQYF,TRBJ2-5,once,TRBV11-3,TRBD2
TGCAGCGTTGGACCGGACAGGGTTTTCGTGACTGAAGCTTTCTTT,CSVGPDRVFVTEAFF,TRBJ1-1,few,TRBV29-1,TRBD1
TGTGCCAGCAGCCCATTAGCAGGGACACCAATGAACACTGAAGCTTTCTTT,CASSPLAGTPMNTEAFF,TRBJ1-1,NA,TRBV3-1/TRBV3-2,NA
TGTGCCAGCAGCCCACCGGGGCGGGAGGGCCAGCGAGAGACCCAGTACTTC,CASSPPGREGQRETQYF,TRBJ2-5,once,TRBV11-3,TRBD2
TGTGCCAGCAGCTTGTCGCGACAGATGAACACTGAAGCTTTCTTT,CASSLSRQMNTEAFF,TRBJ1-1,NA,TRBV5-8,NA
TGTGCCAGCAGCTTAGAATCATTTGGGACAAGTGGCTACACCTTC,CASSLESFGTSGYTF,TRBJ1-2,NA,TRBV11-2,NA
TGCGCCAGCAGCTTGGCCGGGGGAAATCCTCAGCCCCAGCATTTT,CASSLAGGNPQPQHF,TRBJ1-5,NA,TRBV5-1,NA
TGCGCCAGCAGCCAAGAGATGGAGGGCGCTGAAGCTTTCTTT,CASSQEMEGAEAFF,TRBJ1-1,NA,TRBV4-3,NA
TGTGCCAGCAGCCCGGACAGTTCGAACACTGAAGCTTTCTTT,CASSPDSSNTEAFF,TRBJ1-1,NA,TRBV3-1/TRBV3-2,NA
TGCGCCAGCAGCTTGTCAACGGTACAGGGGGTGGATGGCTACACCTTC,CASSLSTVQGVDGYTF,TRBJ1-2,few,TRBV5-1,TRBD1
TGTGCCAGCAGCCCCCTGGGACAGGGAAACACTGAAGCTTTCTTT,CASSPLGQGNTEAFF,TRBJ1-1,NA,TRBV7-9,TRBD1
TGTGCCAGCAGTTACTCGTCGTTGAGTCAGCCCCAGCATTTT,CASSYSSLSQPQHF,TRBJ1-5,NA,TRBV6-6,NA
TGTGCCAGCAGCCAAAACAGCGGGAGCCGCACAGATACGCAGTATTTT,CASSQNSGSRTDTQYF,TRBJ2-3,NA,TRBV3-1/TRBV3-2,TRBD2
TGTGCCAGCAGCGCGCAACTTGCCGACAATGAGCAGTTCTTC,CASSAQLADNEQFF,TRBJ2-1,NA,TRBV9,NA
TGTGCCAGCTCACCACAGACAGAACTCAATGAAAAACTGTTTTTT,CASSPQTELNEKLFF,TRBJ1-4,NA,TRBV18,NA
TGTGCCAGCAGCAAAGTTTGGGGACACACAGATACGCAGTATTTT,CASSKVWGHTDTQYF,TRBJ2-3,NA,TRBV21-1,NA
TGTGCCAGCAGCGGGGACAGGGCGATAACTGAAGCTTTCTTT,CASSGDRAITEAFF,TRBJ1-1,NA,TRBV9,TRBD1
TGTGCCAGCAGCTCGGCCCATAGCGGGAAAGAGACCCAGTACTTC,CASSSAHSGKETQYF,TRBJ2-5,NA,TRBV7-9,TRBD2
TGTGCCAGCAGCGTAACAGGGGTAGCGAGGGAGCAGTACTTC,CASSVTGVAREQYF,TRBJ2-7,NA,TRBV11-3,TRBD1
TGTGCCACCAGTGATTGGAACGGGAGAGGAACCTACAATGAGCAGTTCTTC,CATSDWNGRGTYNEQFF,TRBJ2-1,once,TRBV24-1,NA
TGTGCCAGCAGGGCTTTCAGCTCTGGAAACACCATATATTTT,CASRAFSSGNTIYF,TRBJ1-3,NA,TRBV6-5,NA
TGCGCCGAGGTAGCGGTCAGCAATCAGCCCCAGCATTTT,CAEVAVSNQPQHF,TRBJ1-5,once,TRBV23-1,NA
TGTGCCAGTAGTTGGCAGGGGGCACGGGAGCTGTTTTTT,CASSWQGARELFF,TRBJ2-2,NA,TRBV19,TRBD1
TGTGCCAGCACCACGGGCAGGGCGAATGAGCAGTTCTTC,CASTTGRANEQFF,TRBJ2-1,NA,TRBV12-3/TRBV12-4,NA
TGTGCCAGCAGTGAAGTACGTTCCCCCAGGCAACGAAATTCACCCCTCCACTTT,CASSEVRSPRQRNSPLHF,TRBJ1-6,NA,TRBV2,NA
TGCGCCAGCAGCCAAGCCCGGGCCCCAGGGGCTGCTGGCTACACCTTC,CASSQARAPGAAGYTF,TRBJ1-2,NA,TRBV4-3,NA
TGTGCCAGCAGCCGAGGCGGCTTTAATTCACCCCTCCACTTT,CASSRGGFNSPLHF,TRBJ1-6,NA,TRBV3-1/TRBV3-2,NA
TGTGCCAGCAGCATACAAACAGGGGACCCCCACGAGCAGTACTTC,CASSIQTGDPHEQYF,TRBJ2-7,NA,TRBV5-4,TRBD1
TGTGCCAGCAGTTATCGAGGGACAGCGGGCTATGGCTACACCTTC,CASSYRGTAGYGYTF,TRBJ1-2,NA,TRBV6-5,TRBD1
TGTGCCAGCAGTTTACGACAGGACACTGAAGCTTTCTTT,CASSLRQDTEAFF,TRBJ1-1,NA,TRBV28,NA
TGCGCCAGCAGCTTTCAAAGCCAGGGGGAAAAACTGTTTTTT,CASSFQSQGEKLFF,TRBJ1-4,NA,TRBV5-1,NA
TGTGCCAGCAGTCGCGGACAAGGGACAGATACGCAGTATTTT,CASSRGQGTDTQYF,TRBJ2-3,NA,TRBV6-5,NA
TGTGCCAGCAGCCAAGGCAGGACAGGGGTAGGCTCACCCCTCCACTTT,CASSQGRTGVGSPLHF,TRBJ1-6,NA,TRBV3-1/TRBV3-2,TRBD1
TGTGCCAGCAGCCTACCGTTAGCGGAGGCGAACACCGGGGAGCTGTTTTTT,CASSLPLAEANTGELFF,TRBJ2-2,NA,TRBV5-4,NA
TGTGCCAGCAGTAACCCCCGGGGAGGGCAGCCCCAGCATTTT,CASSNPRGGQPQHF,TRBJ1-5,NA,TRBV6-2/TRBV6-3,NA
TGTGCCACCAGTGATTGGGACAGGCCGGGGGAGCTGTTTTTT,CATSDWDRPGELFF,TRBJ2-2,NA,TRBV24-1,TRBD1
TGTGCCAGCTCACGGACAGGTCCTGACTATGGCTACACCTTC,CASSRTGPDYGYTF,TRBJ1-2,NA,TRBV18,TRBD1
TGTGCCAGCTCCTTAGCGGGAACCTCGACGTACGAGCAGTACTTC,CASSLAGTSTYEQYF,TRBJ2-7,few,TRBV27,TRBD2
TGTGCCAGCAGCGCTTCGTGGGCTGCCAATCAGCCCCAGCATTTT,CASSASWAANQPQHF,TRBJ1-5,once,TRBV9,NA
TGTGCCAGCAGCTTAGTGTCGGGATTTGTCGATGAAAAACTGTTTTTT,CASSLVSGFVDEKLFF,TRBJ1-4,NA,TRBV7-2,NA
TGCGCCAGCAGCCAGGCCACTAGCGGGGGGGCCGGTGAGACCCAGTACTTC,CASSQATSGGAGETQYF,TRBJ2-5,NA,TRBV4-3,TRBD2
TGTGCCAGCAGCTTAGCGACAGGGAAGAACACTGAAGCTTTCTTT,CASSLATGKNTEAFF,TRBJ1-1,NA,TRBV7-9,TRBD1
TGTGCCAGCAGGGACTCCACCTACGAGCAGTACTTC,CASRDSTYEQYF,TRBJ2-7,NA,TRBV6-5,NA
TGCGCCAGCAGCTTGGTGCCCCCCCGGTCAGGCGCTGAAGCTTTCTTT,CASSLVPPRSGAEAFF,TRBJ1-1,NA,TRBV5-1,NA
TGTGCCAGCAGAATGGGACAGGGGAAGGGCTACACCTTC,CASRMGQGKGYTF,TRBJ1-2,few,TRBV6-5,TRBD1